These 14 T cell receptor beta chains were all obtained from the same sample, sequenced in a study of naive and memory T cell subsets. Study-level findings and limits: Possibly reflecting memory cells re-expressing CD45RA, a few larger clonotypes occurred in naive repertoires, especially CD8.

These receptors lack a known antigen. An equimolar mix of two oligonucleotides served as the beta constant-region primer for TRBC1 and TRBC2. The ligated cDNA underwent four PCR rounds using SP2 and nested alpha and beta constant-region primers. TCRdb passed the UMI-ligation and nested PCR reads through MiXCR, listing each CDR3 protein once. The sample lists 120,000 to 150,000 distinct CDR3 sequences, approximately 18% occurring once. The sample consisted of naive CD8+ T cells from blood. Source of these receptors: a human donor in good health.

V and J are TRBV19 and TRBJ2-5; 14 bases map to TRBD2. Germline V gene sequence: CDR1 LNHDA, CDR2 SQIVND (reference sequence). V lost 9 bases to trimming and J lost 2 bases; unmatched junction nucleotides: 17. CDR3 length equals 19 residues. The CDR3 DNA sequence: TGTGCCAGAGGCGATATGGGACTAGCGGGAGCTCCCGCTCAAGAGACCCAGTACTTC. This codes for CARGDMGLAGAPAQETQYF.

The CDR3 spells CASSRPLSGGGYNEQFF. CDR3 nucleotide sequence: TGTGCCAGCAGCCGCCCCCTTAGCGGGGGGGGGTACAATGAGCAGTTCTTC. The J gene is TRBJ2-1, the V gene TRBV7-9, with TRBD2 identical over 11 bases. The CDR3 sequence is 17 residues long. Germline lookup yields CDR1 SEHNR and CDR2 FQNEAQ (reference sequence). After removal of 5 bases from V and 4 bases from J, the junction contained 10 bases not matched to a gene. The variable domain in full, completed from reference TRBV7-9 and TRBJ2-1, reads DTGVSQNPRHKITKRGQNVTFRCDPISEHNRLYWYRQTLGQGPEFLTYFQNEAQLEKSRLLSDRFSAERPKGSFSTLEIQRTEQGDSAMYLCASSRPLSGGGYNEQFFGPGTRLTVL.

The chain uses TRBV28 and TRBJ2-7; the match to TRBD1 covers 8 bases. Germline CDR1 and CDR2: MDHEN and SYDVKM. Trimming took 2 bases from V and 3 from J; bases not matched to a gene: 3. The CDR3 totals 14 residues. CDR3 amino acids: CASSLTGTGYEQYF. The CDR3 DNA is TGTGCCAGCAGTTTAACCGGGACAGGCTACGAGCAGTACTTC.

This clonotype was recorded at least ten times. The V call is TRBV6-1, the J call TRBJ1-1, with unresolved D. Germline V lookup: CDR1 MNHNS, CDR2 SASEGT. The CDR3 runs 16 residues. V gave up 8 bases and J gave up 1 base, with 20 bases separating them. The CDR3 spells CASLPRVVLTNTEAFF. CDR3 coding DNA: TGTGCCAGCCTCCCGAGGGTCGTCCTTACGAACACTGAAGCTTTCTTT.

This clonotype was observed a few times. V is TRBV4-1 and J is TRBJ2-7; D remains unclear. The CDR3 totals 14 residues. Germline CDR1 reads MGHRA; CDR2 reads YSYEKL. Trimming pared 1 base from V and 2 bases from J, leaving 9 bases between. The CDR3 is CASSQVESTYEQYF. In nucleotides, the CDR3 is TGCGCCAGCAGCCAAGTTGAAAGTACCTACGAGCAGTACTTC.

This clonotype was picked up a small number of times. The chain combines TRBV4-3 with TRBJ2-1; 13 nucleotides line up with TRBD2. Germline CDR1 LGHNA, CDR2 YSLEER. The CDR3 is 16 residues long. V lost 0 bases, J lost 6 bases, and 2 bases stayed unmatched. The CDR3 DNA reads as TGCGCCAGCAGCCAAGATACTAGCGGGAGGGCCAATGAGCAGTTCTTC. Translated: CASSQDTSGRANEQFF.

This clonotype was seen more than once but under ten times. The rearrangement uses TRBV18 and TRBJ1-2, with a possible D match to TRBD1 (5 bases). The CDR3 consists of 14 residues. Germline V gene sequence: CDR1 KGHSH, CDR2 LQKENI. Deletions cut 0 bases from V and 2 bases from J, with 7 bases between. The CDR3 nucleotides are TGTGCCAGCTCACCACCAGGGACCAACTATGGCTACACCTTC. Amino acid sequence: CASSPPGTNYGYTF.

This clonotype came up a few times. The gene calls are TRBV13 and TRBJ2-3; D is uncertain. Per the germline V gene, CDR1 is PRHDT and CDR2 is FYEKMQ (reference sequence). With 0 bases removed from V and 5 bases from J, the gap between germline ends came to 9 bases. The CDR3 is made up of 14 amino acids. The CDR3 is CASSLGTGEDTQYF. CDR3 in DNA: TGTGCCAGCAGCTTAGGGACTGGTGAAGATACGCAGTATTTT.

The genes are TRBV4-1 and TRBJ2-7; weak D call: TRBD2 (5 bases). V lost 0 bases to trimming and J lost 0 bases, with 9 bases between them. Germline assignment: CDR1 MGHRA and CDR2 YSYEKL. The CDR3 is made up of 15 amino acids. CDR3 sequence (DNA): TGCGCCAGCAGCCAAGACCAAGGACTCTCCTACGAGCAGTACTTC. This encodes CASSQDQGLSYEQYF.

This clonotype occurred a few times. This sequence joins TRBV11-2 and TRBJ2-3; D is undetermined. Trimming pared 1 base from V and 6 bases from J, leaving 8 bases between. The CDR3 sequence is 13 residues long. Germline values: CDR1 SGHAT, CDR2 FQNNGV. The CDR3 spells CASSLGTGDTQYF. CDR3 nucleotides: TGTGCCAGCAGCTTAGGGACCGGCGATACGCAGTATTTT.

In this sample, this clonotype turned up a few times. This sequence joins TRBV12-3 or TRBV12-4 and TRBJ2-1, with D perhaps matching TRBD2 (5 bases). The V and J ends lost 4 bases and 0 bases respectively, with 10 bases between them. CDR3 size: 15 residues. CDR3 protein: CASSSEALSYNEQFF. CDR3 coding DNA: TGTGCCAGCAGTTCGGAGGCTCTCTCCTACAATGAGCAGTTCTTC.

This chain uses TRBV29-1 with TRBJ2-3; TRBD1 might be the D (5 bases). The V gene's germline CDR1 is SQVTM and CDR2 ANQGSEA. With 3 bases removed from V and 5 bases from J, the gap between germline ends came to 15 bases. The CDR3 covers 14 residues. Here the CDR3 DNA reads TGCAGCGTTGATGAGCAGGGCCCTGGAGATACGCAGTATTTT. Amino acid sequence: CSVDEQGPGDTQYF.

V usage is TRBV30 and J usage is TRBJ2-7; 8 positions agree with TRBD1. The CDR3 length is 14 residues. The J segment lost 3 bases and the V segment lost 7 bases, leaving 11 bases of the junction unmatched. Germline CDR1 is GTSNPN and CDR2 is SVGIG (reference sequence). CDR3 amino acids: CASNTGTGDYEQYF. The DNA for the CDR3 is TGTGCCTCGAACACCGGGACAGGTGACTACGAGCAGTACTTC.

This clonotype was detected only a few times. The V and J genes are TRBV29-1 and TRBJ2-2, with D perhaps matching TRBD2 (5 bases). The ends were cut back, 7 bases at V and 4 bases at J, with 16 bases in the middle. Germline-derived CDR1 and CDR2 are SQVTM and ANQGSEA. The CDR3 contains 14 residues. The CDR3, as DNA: TGCAGCGCAGCTCGGACGGGAATCACCGGGGAGCTGTTTTTT. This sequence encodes CSAARTGITGELFF.